This T cell receptor (beta chain) was observed in a study of CD8 T cells in Susac syndrome. On the study more broadly: Patients with Susac syndrome who were sequenced included more than five with active disease and 8 or 9 in remission.

With random hexamers, reverse transcription was performed on about 0.5 to 1 ug of RNA. An immunoSEQ multiplex PCR amplified TCR beta CDR3 over 54 Vbeta and 13 Jbeta. In TCRdb, the immunoSEQ multiplex PCR reads were re-called with MiXCR into one record per CDR3 protein. The data show about 130,000 distinct CDR3 sequences, just under 95% seen once. The CDR3 loop spans 17 amino acids. Trimming left V 5 bases short and J 2 bases short, with 20 bases between. The germline CDR1 and CDR2 sequences are MNHEY and SMNVEV (reference sequence). This sequence joins TRBV27 and TRBJ2-3, with D perhaps being TRBD1 or TRBD2 (5 bases each). Sequencing input: CD8+ T cells from PBMCs. This TCR derives from a human donor with Susac syndrome. The CDR3 loop reads CASSPLGAGPPTDTQYF. The CDR3 DNA reads TGTGCCAGCAGTCCTCTCGGGGCAGGGCCTCCCACAGATACGCAGTATTTT.